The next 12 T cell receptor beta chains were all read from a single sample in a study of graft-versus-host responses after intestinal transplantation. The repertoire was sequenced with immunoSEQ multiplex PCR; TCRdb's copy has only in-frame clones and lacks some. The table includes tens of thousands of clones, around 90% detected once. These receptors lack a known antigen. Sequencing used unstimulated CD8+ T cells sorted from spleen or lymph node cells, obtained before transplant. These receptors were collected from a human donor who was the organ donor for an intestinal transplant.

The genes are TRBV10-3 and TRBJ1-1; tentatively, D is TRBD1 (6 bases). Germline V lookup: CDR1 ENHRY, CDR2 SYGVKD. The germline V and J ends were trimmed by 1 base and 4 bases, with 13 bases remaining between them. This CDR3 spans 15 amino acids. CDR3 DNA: TGTGCCATCAGTGAGTTACCCCGCAGGGGCACTGAAGCTTTCTTT. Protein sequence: CAISELPRRGTEAFF.

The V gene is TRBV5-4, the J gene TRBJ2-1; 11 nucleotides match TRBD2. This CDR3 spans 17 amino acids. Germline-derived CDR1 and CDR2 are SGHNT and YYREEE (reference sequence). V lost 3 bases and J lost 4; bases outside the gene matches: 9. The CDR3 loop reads CASSSKLAGASYNEQFF. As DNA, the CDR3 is TGTGCCAGCAGCTCTAAACTAGCGGGGGCCTCATACAATGAGCAGTTCTTC.

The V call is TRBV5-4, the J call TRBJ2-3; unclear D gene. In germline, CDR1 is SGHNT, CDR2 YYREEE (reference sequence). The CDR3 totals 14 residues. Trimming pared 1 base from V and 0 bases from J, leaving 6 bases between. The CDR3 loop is CASSLWQSTDTQYF. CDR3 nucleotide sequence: TGTGCCAGCAGCTTGTGGCAGAGCACAGATACGCAGTATTTT.

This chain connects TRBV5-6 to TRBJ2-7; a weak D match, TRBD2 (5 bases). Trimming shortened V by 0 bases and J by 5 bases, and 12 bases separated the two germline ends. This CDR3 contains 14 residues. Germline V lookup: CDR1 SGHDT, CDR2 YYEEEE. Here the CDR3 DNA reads TGTGCCAGCAGCTTGGCGGACTCGGGGAACGAGCAGTACGTC. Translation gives CASSLADSGNEQYV.

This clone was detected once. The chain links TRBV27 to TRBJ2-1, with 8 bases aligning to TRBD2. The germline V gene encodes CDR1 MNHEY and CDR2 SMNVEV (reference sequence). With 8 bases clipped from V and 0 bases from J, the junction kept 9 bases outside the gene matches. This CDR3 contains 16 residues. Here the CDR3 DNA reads TGTGCCAGCGCGATTACGGGGGGGAGCTCCTACAATGAGCAGTTCTTC. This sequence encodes CASAITGGSSYNEQFF.

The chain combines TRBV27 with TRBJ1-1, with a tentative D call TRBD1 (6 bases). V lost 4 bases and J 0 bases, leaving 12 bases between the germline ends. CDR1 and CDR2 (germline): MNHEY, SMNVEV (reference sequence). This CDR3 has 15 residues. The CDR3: CASSWAGDMNTEAFF. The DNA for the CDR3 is TGTGCCAGCAGTTGGGCCGGGGACATGAACACTGAAGCTTTCTTT.

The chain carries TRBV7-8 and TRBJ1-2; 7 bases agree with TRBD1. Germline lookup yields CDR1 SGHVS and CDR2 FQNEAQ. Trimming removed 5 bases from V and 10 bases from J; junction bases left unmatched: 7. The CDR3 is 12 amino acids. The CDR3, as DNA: TGTGCCAGCAGCCCGGGAACAGGGGACTACACCTTC. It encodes CASSPGTGDYTF.

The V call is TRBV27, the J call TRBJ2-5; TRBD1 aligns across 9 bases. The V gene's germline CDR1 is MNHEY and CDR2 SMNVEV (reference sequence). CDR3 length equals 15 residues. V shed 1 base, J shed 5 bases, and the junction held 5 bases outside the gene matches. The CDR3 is CASSLLTGGGETQYF. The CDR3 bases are TGTGCCAGCAGTTTATTGACAGGGGGTGGGGAGACCCAGTACTTC.

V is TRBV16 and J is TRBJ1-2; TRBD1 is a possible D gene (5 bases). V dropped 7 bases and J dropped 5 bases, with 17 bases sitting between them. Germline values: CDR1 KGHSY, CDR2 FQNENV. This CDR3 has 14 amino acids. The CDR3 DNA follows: TGTGCCAGCATCCGCCTAAAACGACAGTATGGCTACACCTTC. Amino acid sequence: CASIRLKRQYGYTF.

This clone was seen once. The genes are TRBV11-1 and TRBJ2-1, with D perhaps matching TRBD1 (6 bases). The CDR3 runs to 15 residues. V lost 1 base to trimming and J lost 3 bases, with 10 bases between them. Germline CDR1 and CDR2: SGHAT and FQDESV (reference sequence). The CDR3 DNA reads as TGTGCCAGCAGCTTAGTGCAGGGGATCTACAATGAGCAGTTCTTC. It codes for CASSLVQGIYNEQFF.

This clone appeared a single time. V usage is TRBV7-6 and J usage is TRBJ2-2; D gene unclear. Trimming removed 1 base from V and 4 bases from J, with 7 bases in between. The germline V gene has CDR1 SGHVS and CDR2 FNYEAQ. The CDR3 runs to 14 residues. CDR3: CASSLGFRTGELFF. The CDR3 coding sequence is TGTGCCAGCAGCTTAGGTTTTCGCACCGGGGAGCTGTTTTTT.

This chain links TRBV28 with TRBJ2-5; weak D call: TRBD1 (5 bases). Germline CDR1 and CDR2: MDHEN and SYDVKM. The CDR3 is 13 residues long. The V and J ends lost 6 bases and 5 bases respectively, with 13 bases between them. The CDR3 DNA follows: TGTGCCAGCAGCATTTCAGGGCAGGAGACCCAGTACTTC. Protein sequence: CASSISGQETQYF.